These 10 T cell receptor beta chains were sequenced from one sample in a study of control samples from healthy donors and cancer patients. TCRdb keeps only in-frame clones here, not all; method: immunoSEQ multiplex PCR. This table holds about 130,000 clones, 92% found once. The source material was blood. The receptors were sampled from a woman aged 45-59 years in good health.

The chain combines TRBV3-1 (or the pseudogene TRBV3-2) with TRBJ1-5; TRBD1 matches 12 bases. The CDR3 contains 15 residues. Germline lookup yields CDR1 LGHDT and CDR2 YNNKEL (reference sequence). The ends lost 5 bases at V and 6 bases at J; junction bases unmatched: 5. CDR3 region: CASSEGTGGTQPQHF. In DNA, the CDR3 is TGTGCCAGCAGCGAAGGGACAGGGGGCACTCAGCCCCAGCATTTT.

This rearrangement joins TRBV2 to TRBJ2-3, with D unclear. V lost 4 bases to trimming and J lost 7 bases, with 6 bases between them. The CDR3 length is 11 residues. Germline lookup yields CDR1 SNHLY and CDR2 FYNNEI. CDR3 DNA sequence: TGTGCCAGCAGTGGGGATAATACGCAGTATTTT. Amino acid sequence: CASSGDNTQYF.

The chain joins TRBV11-2 to TRBJ2-1, with TRBD2 as a possible D gene (5 bases). The CDR3 consists of 12 residues. V lost 0 bases and J 12 bases, leaving 9 bases between the germline ends. The V gene's germline CDR1 is SGHAT and CDR2 FQNNGV. The CDR3 DNA reads TGTGCCAGCAGCTTAGATCGCGCGGGGCAGTTCTTC. It codes for CASSLDRAGQFF. Drawing the rest from reference TRBV11-2 and TRBJ2-1, the complete variable domain is EAGVAQSPRYKIIEKRQSVAFWCNPISGHATLYWYQQILGQGPKLLIQFQNNGVVDDSQLPKDRFSAERLKGVDSTLKIQPAKLEDSAVYLCASSLDRAGQFFGPGTRLTVL.

The CDR3 coding sequence is TGTGCCAGCAGTTTTCCGGGGGACGGCACTGAAGCTTTCTTT. It encodes CASSFPGDGTEAFF. The chain recombines TRBV28 with TRBJ1-1; D might be TRBD1 (5 bases). Germline V gives CDR1 MDHEN, CDR2 SYDVKM. V was clipped by 3 bases and J by 4 bases, with 12 bases between them. CDR3 length: 14 amino acids.

This chain links TRBV7-2 with TRBJ1-3, with a weak D call TRBD1 (6 bases). CDR1 SGHTA and CDR2 FQGNSA come from the germline V gene. V lost 2 bases to trimming and J lost 0 bases, with 11 bases between them. This CDR3 has 16 amino acids. DNA of the CDR3: TGTGCCAGCAGCTTATTTGGACAGTTCTCTGGAAACACCATATATTTT. Its protein is CASSLFGQFSGNTIYF.

This chain connects TRBV19 to TRBJ2-3, with unresolved D. The germline V gene encodes CDR1 LNHDA and CDR2 SQIVND (reference sequence). The CDR3 consists of 14 residues. V was shortened by 6 bases and J by 2 bases, with 12 bases between the two germline ends. CDR3 in DNA: TGTGCCAGTAGCTCCAGGCACTTCACAGATACGCAGTATTTT. Translated, it gives CASSSRHFTDTQYF.

The chain combines TRBV19 with TRBJ1-1, with D hard to call. The CDR3 contains 13 residues. V was trimmed by 5 bases and J by 9 bases, leaving 16 bases between them. CDR1 and CDR2 from the germline V gene are LNHDA and SQIVND (reference sequence). DNA for the CDR3: TGTGCCAGTAGTCTTGGTGTACTAGAAAAAGCTTTCTTT. Protein product: CASSLGVLEKAFF.

This clone occurred a few times. J is TRBJ1-5 and V is TRBV12-3 or TRBV12-4; D remains ambiguous. V dropped 3 bases and J dropped 7 bases, with 7 bases sitting between them. The CDR3 totals 12 residues. This chain's CDR3 is CASSFLSQPQHF. The CDR3 coding sequence is TGTGCCAGCAGTTTCCTTTCCCAGCCCCAGCATTTT.

This clone was recorded only once. The V call is TRBV7-2, the J call TRBJ1-1; no definite D call. CDR3 size: 16 residues. CDR1 and CDR2 from the germline V gene are SGHTA and FQGNSA. V lost 4 bases, J lost 0 bases, and 15 bases lay in between. The CDR3, as DNA: TGTGCCAGCAGCTCCTACATGTCCAACATGAACACTGAAGCTTTCTTT. Protein: CASSSYMSNMNTEAFF.

The chain recombines TRBV18 with TRBJ2-3, with TRBD1 identical over 8 bases. The CDR3 is 19 residues long. The junction had 16 bases not matched to a gene; V was cut back by 3 bases and J by 2 bases. The germline CDR1 and CDR2 sequences are KGHSH and LQKENI. The CDR3 sequence is CASSPPPSLDRVSTDTQYF. The CDR3 region has the DNA TGTGCCAGCTCACCCCCCCCTTCCTTGGACAGGGTCTCCACAGATACGCAGTATTTT.